A single sample gave rise to the 17 T cell receptor beta chains below, sequenced in a study of T cells in women clearing cervical HPV infection (dated 2018 in TCRdb). Receptors were amplified or captured by the immunoSEQ multiplex PCR assay. In TCRdb, the immuneACCESS table is reduced to in-frame sequences with V and J assigned. These tables do not hold every clone; where another copy was compared, an unresolved V gene accounts for under half, and the others remain unexplained. This sample's table contains under 45,000 clones. Roughly 5.8% of the sample goes to the ten largest clones. Material: blood buffy coat. Receptors originate from a woman aged 18 to 75 with a cervical HPV16 infection that either progressed to CIN3+ or cleared (not recorded which).

As concerns this clone: The read is 3 residues too short to cover the CDR3 end, so that end is filled in from the germline J gene. The rearrangement joins TRBV5-1 to TRBJ2-5; D remains unclear. Trimming took off 4 bases at V and 5 bases at J, with 6 bases between the two ends. Germline V gene data show CDR1 as SGHRS and CDR2 as YFSETQ. The CDR3 sequence is 11 residues long. The CDR3 spells CASSQLETQYF. The sequenced CDR3 bases are TGCGCCAGCAGCCAATTGGAGACC.

As for this clone: The CDR3 end falls 3 residues outside the read, so it is completed with the germline J gene. The chain uses TRBV19 and TRBJ1-2, with D unclear. The CDR3 has 14 residues. The V gene's germline CDR1 is LNHDA and CDR2 SQIVND (reference sequence). CDR3 residues: CASRVRLGFHDYTF. The DNA read from the CDR3 is TGTGCCAGTAGGGTTAGACTAGGGTTCCACGAC.

Points on this clone: The read halts 3 residues ahead of the CDR3 end, with the missing end drawn from the germline J gene. The V gene is TRBV19, the J gene TRBJ1-5, with unresolved D. Trimming took 5 bases from V and 3 from J, leaving 8 bases between them. Per germline, CDR1 LNHDA and CDR2 SQIVND (reference sequence). The CDR3 totals 13 residues. This chain's CDR3 is CASSSVNNQPQHF. CDR3 bases read: TGTGCCAGTAGTTCCGTTAACAATCAGCCC.

Details on this clone: The CDR3 is cut off 3 residues early in the read; its end comes from the germline J gene. The gene calls are TRBV7-2 and TRBJ2-3, with a tentative D call TRBD2 (6 bases). The CDR3 sequence is 12 residues long. Germline CDR1 SGHTA, CDR2 FQGNSA. Trimming stripped 3 bases from V and 6 bases from J, with 7 bases between. The CDR3 reads CASSFRGDTQYF. Incomplete CDR3 DNA: TGTGCCAGCAGCTTTCGGGGGGATACG. The variable domain in full, completed from reference TRBV7-2 and TRBJ2-3, reads GAGVSQSPSNKVTEKGKDVELRCDPISGHTALYWYRQSLGQGLEFLIYFQGNSAPDKSGLPSDRFSAERTGGSVSTLTIQRTQQEDSAVYLCASSFRGDTQYFGPGTRLTVL.

Of note for this clone: The read comes to an end 3 residues before the CDR3 does, leaving the germline J gene to fill in the end. The chain joins TRBV7-8 to TRBJ2-7, with 8 bases aligning to TRBD2. The germline CDR1 and CDR2 sequences are SGHVS and FQNEAQ. V gave up 2 bases and J gave up 0 bases; unmatched junction bases: 3. This CDR3 spans 15 amino acids. The CDR3 spells CASSLTSGSSYEQYF. The sequenced CDR3 bases are TGTGCCAGCAGCTTAACTAGCGGATCCTCCTACGAG.

In the case of this clone: The CDR3 end falls 3 residues outside the read, so it is completed with the germline J gene. The chain carries TRBV7-2 and TRBJ2-3; D ambiguous. Germline values: CDR1 SGHTA, CDR2 FQGNSA. This CDR3 is built from 14 residues. The part of the CDR3 DNA that was read is TGTGCCAGCAGCCGAGAAAATAGCAATCAGCCG. Protein product: CASSRENSNQP. The entire CDR3 protein is CASSRENSNQPQYF.

Note on this clone: The read ends 3 residues shy of where the CDR3 ends; the end is completed using the germline J gene. The V gene is TRBV29-1, the J gene TRBJ2-1; 7 nucleotides align to TRBD2. CDR1 is SQVTM and CDR2 is ANQGSEA in the germline V gene. V was clipped by 7 bases and J by 8 bases; unmatched bases: 14. The CDR3 consists of 14 residues. Incomplete CDR3 DNA: TGCAGCGGTGCGGTTTTTGGCGGGAGAGATGAG. Protein: CSGAVFGGRDE. The full CDR3 sequence reads CSGAVFGGRDEQFF.

A note on this clone: The read is 3 residues too short to cover the CDR3 end, so that end is filled in from the germline J gene. The chain links TRBV7-9 to TRBJ1-1; weak D call: TRBD1 (5 bases). Germline-derived CDR1 and CDR2 are SEHNR and FQNEAQ (reference sequence). With 3 bases removed from V and 1 base from J, the gap between germline ends came to 12 bases. This CDR3 spans 15 amino acids. This chain's CDR3 is CASSFDGGRNTEAFF. CDR3 DNA (partial): TGTGCCAGCAGCTTTGACGGGGGGAGGAACACTGAA.

About this clone itself: The read comes to an end 3 residues before the CDR3 does, leaving the germline J gene to fill in the end. The chain carries TRBV7-9 and TRBJ2-1; D may be TRBD1 (6 bases). V lost 7 bases to trimming and J lost 3 bases, with 10 bases between them. The CDR3 is 13 amino acids. Germline loops: CDR1 SEHNR, CDR2 FQNEAQ (reference sequence). The CDR3 DNA, read in part, is TGTGCCAGCACCCAGGGGCTCTACAATGAG. Translating gives CASTQGLYNE. The complete CDR3 reads CASTQGLYNEQFF. The complete variable domain, with remaining parts taken from reference TRBV7-9 and TRBJ2-1, reads DTGVSQNPRHKITKRGQNVTFRCDPISEHNRLYWYRQTLGQGPEFLTYFQNEAQLEKSRLLSDRFSAERPKGSFSTLEIQRTEQGDSAMYLCASTQGLYNEQFFGPGTRLTVL.

In regard to this clone: The junction departs from the called germline gene at one end, perhaps through a read error. The read terminates 3 residues ahead of where the CDR3 ends, so the germline J gene completes it. V usage is TRBV7-3 and J usage is TRBJ2-3; 8 positions agree with TRBD2. This CDR3 contains 16 residues. CDR1 and CDR2 (germline): SGHTA, FQGTGA. CDR3 DNA (partial): TGTGCCAGCAGTCCCCTTAGCGGGGTGGGGGCAGAGACG. This codes for CASSPLSGVGAET. The full-length CDR3 reads as CASSPLSGVGAETQYF.

Details on this clone: The missing CDR3 end, 3 residues past where the read stops, is filled in from the germline J gene. V and J are TRBV29-1 and TRBJ2-7, with a weak D call TRBD1 (6 bases). V was cut by 0 bases and J by 4 bases, with 16 bases left in between. The germline V gene encodes CDR1 SQVTM and CDR2 ANQGSEA. This CDR3 comprises 15 residues. CDR3 protein: CSVEDWAGAWYEQYF. CDR3 DNA, as far as it was read: TGCAGCGTTGAAGATTGGGCAGGGGCGTGGTACGAG.

In regard to this clone: Coverage ceases 3 residues before the CDR3 finishes, and the germline J gene fills in the end. The V and J genes are TRBV28 and TRBJ1-1; TRBD1 is a possible D gene (6 bases). V lost 2 bases, J lost 6 bases, and 13 bases lay in between. The CDR3 is 14 amino acids. Germline V CDR1 and CDR2: MDHEN, SYDVKM. The chain's CDR3 is CASSLRQGSAEAFF. The DNA read from the CDR3 is TGTGCCAGCAGTTTAAGGCAGGGGAGCGCTGAA. Complete variable domain (other parts from reference TRBV28 and TRBJ1-1): DVKVTQSSRYLVKRTGEKVFLECVQDMDHENMFWYRQDPGLGLRLIYFSYDVKMKEKGDIPEGYSVSREKKERFSLILESASTNQTSMYLCASSLRQGSAEAFFGQGTRLTVV.

On this clone itself: The read gets to within 3 residues of the CDR3 end, and the germline J gene fills in the rest. The gene calls are TRBV5-1 and TRBJ2-4; 8 bases fit TRBD1. Per germline, CDR1 SGHRS and CDR2 YFSETQ. This CDR3 contains 14 residues. The CDR3 bases that were read are TGCGCCAGCAGCTTGGGGGACAGGTTCTATGGT. It is translated as CASSLGDRFYG. The full CDR3 sequence reads CASSLGDRFYGQYF.

Concerning this clone itself: The read terminates 3 residues before the CDR3 end, so the remaining end is supplied by the germline J gene. The chain carries TRBV9 and TRBJ2-1, with D perhaps TRBD1 (6 bases). The germline V gene encodes CDR1 SGDLS and CDR2 YYNGEE. This CDR3 comprises 15 residues. V was trimmed by 4 bases and J by 0 bases, leaving 11 bases between them. The CDR3 bases that were read are TGTGCCAGCAGCCCAGGGGTAACCTCCTACAATGAG. It translates to CASSPGVTSYNE. The entire CDR3 is CASSPGVTSYNEQFF.

Note on this clone: Sequencing ends 3 residues short of the CDR3 end; the germline J gene provides the rest. The chain employs TRBV19 and TRBJ1-1; D is unclear. The CDR3 covers 11 residues. The germline gives CDR1 LNHDA, CDR2 SQIVND (reference sequence). Trimming shortened V by 3 bases and J by 6 bases, and 5 bases separated the two germline ends. This CDR3 is CASSIFAEAFF. The sequenced CDR3 bases are TGTGCCAGTAGTATTTTCGCTGAA. Full variable domain (outside the CDR3, taken from reference TRBV19 and TRBJ1-1): DGGITQSPKYLFRKEGQNVTLSCEQNLNHDAMYWYRQDPGQGLRLIYYSQIVNDFQKGDIAEGYSVSREKKESFPLTVTSAQKNPTAFYLCASSIFAEAFFGQGTRLTVV.

A word on this clone: The CDR3 is cut off 3 residues early in the read; its end comes from the germline J gene. This rearrangement joins TRBV11-3 to TRBJ2-7; TRBD1 is a possible D gene (5 bases). Per the germline V gene, CDR1 is SGHNT and CDR2 is YENEEA. V lost 2 bases to trimming and J lost 5 bases, with 16 bases between them. The CDR3 extends over 15 amino acids. CDR3 protein: CASSLPDPRAHEQYF. Incomplete CDR3 DNA: TGTGCCAGCAGCTTACCCGACCCCAGGGCCCACGAG.

As concerns this clone: The read falls 3 residues short of the CDR3 end, and the missing part is taken from the germline J gene. The J gene is TRBJ1-5, the V gene TRBV23-1, with unresolved D. TRBV23-1 is identified as an open reading frame with a role that is uncertain. Between the trimmed V and J ends, which lost 2 bases and 9 bases, there was a span of 17 bases. This CDR3 has 15 amino acids. The sequenced CDR3 bases are TGCGCCAGCAGTCAAACTTCCTTCCCCGGTCGGCCC. Protein sequence: CASSQTSFPGRP. The full CDR3 is CASSQTSFPGRPQHF.